This T cell receptor beta chain was found in a study of glioma-infiltrating T cells after dendritic cell vaccination. Across the study: Dendritic cell vaccination trial patients had either newly diagnosed or recurrent glioblastoma. The vaccine used monocyte-derived dendritic cells pulsed overnight with autologous tumor lysate. Dendritic cell vaccine was injected intradermally three times, biweekly.

The PCR used 60 V beta and 13 J beta primers. The repertoire was sequenced with immunoSEQ multiplex PCR; TCRdb's copy has only in-frame clones and lacks some. The data hold about 38,000 clones, with approximately 82% observed a single time. Germline CDR1 is LNHDA and CDR2 is SQIVND (reference sequence). The germline V and J ends were trimmed by 4 bases and 4 bases, with 10 bases remaining between them. This CDR3 comprises 13 residues. The chain links TRBV19 to TRBJ1-2, with D possibly matching TRBD1 (5 bases). Here the sequenced sample was blood, taken before dendritic cell vaccination. This receptor was obtained from a human donor with glioblastoma. CDR3 nucleotide sequence: TGTGCCAGTAGTACAGCAGGGCGCTATGGCTACACCTTC. Amino acids: CASSTAGRYGYTF. The whole variable domain, filled in from reference TRBV19 and TRBJ1-2, reads DGGITQSPKYLFRKEGQNVTLSCEQNLNHDAMYWYRQDPGQGLRLIYYSQIVNDFQKGDIAEGYSVSREKKESFPLTVTSAQKNPTAFYLCASSTAGRYGYTFGSGTRLTVV.